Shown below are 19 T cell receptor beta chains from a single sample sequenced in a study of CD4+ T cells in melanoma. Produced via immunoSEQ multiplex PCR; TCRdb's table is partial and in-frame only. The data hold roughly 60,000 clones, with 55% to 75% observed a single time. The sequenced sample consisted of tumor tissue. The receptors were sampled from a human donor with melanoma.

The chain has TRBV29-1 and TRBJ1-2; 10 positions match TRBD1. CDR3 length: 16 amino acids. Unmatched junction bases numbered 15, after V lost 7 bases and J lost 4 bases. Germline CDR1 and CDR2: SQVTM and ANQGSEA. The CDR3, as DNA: TGCAGCGCCGAGCAAGAGCCTGGGACAGGGGCCTATGGCTACACCTTC. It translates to CSAEQEPGTGAYGYTF.

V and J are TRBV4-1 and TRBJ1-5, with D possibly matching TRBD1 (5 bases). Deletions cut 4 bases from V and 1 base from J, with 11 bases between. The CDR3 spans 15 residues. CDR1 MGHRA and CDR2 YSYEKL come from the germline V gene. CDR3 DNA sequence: TGCGCCAGCAGCCGAATCCGGGACAGCAATCAGCCCCAGCATTTT. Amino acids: CASSRIRDSNQPQHF.

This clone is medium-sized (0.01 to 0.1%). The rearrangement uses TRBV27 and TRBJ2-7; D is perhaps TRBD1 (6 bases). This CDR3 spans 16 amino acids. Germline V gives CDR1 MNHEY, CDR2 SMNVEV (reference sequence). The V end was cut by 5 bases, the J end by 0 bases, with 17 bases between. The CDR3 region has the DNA TGTGCCAGCAGTCTCACCCGGGACACCCTCTCCTACGAGCAGTACTTC. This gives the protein CASSLTRDTLSYEQYF.

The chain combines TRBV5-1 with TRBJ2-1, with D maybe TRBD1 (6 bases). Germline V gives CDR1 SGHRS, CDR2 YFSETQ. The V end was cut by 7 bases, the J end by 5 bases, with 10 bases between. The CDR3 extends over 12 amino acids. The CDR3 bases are TGCGCCAGCGGAGAGGGGGACAATGAGCAGTTCTTC. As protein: CASGEGDNEQFF.

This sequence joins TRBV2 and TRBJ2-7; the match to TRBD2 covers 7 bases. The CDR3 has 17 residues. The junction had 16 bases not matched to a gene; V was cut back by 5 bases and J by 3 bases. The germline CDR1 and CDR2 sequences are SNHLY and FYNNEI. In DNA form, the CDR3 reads TGTGCCAGCAGTCAAGGAGACCTTCGGCCGGGGGGCTACGAGCAGTACTTC. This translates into CASSQGDLRPGGYEQYF.

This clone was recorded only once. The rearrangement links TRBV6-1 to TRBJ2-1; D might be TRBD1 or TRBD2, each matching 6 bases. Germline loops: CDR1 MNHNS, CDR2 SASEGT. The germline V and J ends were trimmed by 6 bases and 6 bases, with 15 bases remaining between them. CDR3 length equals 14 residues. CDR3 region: CASSRGQGVNEQFF. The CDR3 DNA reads TGTGCCAGCAGCCGGGGGCAGGGAGTCAATGAGCAGTTCTTC.

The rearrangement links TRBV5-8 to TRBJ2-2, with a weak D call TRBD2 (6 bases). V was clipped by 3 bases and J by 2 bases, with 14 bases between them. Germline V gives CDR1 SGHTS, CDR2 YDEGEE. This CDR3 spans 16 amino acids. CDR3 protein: CASSYTGGVNTGELFF. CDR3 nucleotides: TGTGCCAGCAGCTATACTGGCGGGGTAAACACCGGGGAGCTGTTTTTT.

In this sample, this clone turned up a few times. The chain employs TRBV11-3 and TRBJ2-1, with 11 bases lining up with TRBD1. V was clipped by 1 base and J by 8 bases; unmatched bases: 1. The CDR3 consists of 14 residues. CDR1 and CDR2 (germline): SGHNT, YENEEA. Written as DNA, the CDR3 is TGTGCCAGCAGCTTAGGGACAGGGGGCGATGAGCAGTTCTTC. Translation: CASSLGTGGDEQFF.

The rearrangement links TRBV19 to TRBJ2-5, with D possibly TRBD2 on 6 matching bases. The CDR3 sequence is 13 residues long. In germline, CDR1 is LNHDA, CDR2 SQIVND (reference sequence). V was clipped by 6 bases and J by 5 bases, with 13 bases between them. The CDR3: CASRTGSGETQYF. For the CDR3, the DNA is TGTGCCAGTAGAACGGGGAGCGGGGAGACCCAGTACTTC.

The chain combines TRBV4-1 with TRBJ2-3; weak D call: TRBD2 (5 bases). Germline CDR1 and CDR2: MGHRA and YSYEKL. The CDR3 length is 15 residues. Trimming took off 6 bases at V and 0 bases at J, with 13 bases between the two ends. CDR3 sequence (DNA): TGCGCCAGCAGTCCACCCGGGGTTAGCACAGATACGCAGTATTTT. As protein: CASSPPGVSTDTQYF.

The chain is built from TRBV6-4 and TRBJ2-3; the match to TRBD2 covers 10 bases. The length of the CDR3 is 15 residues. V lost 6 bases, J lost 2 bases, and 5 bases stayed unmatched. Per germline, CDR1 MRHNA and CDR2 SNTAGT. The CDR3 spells CASSRSGGATDTQYF. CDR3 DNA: TGTGCCAGCAGCCGAAGCGGGGGGGCCACAGATACGCAGTATTTT.

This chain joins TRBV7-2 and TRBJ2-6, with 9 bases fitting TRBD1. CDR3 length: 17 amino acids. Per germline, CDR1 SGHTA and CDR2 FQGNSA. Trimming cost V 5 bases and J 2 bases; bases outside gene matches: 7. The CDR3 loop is CASSPVQGAPGANVLTF. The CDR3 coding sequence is TGTGCCAGCAGCCCGGTACAGGGGGCGCCTGGGGCCAACGTCCTGACTTTC. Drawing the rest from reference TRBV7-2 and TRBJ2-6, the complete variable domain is GAGVSQSPSNKVTEKGKDVELRCDPISGHTALYWYRQSLGQGLEFLIYFQGNSAPDKSGLPSDRFSAERTGGSVSTLTIQRTQQEDSAVYLCASSPVQGAPGANVLTFGAGSRLTVL.

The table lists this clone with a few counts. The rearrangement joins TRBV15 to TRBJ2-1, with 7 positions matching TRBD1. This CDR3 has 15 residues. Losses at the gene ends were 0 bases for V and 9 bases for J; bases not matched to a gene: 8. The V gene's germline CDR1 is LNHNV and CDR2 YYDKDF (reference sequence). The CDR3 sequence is CATSRDITGVFEQFF. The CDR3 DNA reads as TGTGCCACCAGCAGAGATATAACAGGGGTTTTTGAGCAGTTCTTC.

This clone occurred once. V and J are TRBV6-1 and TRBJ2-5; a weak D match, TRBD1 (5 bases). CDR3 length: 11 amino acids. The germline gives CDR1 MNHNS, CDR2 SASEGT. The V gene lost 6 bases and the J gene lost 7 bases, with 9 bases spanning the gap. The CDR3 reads CASRTRGTQYF. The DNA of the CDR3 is TGTGCCAGCAGGACAAGGGGGACCCAGTACTTC.

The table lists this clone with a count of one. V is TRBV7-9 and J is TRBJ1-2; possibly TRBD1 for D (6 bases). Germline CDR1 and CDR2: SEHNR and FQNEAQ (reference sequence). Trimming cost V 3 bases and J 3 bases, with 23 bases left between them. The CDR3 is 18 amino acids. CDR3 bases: TGTGCCAGCAGCTTCTTTCTACGGGGGCGCGGAGGGGACTATGGCTACACCTTC. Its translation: CASSFFLRGRGGDYGYTF.

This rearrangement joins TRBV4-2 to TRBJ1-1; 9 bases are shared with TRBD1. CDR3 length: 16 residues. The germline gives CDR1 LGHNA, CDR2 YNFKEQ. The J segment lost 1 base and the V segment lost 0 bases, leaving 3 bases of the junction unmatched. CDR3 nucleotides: TGTGCCAGCAGCCAAGAAGGGACAGGGAGGAACACTGAAGCTTTCTTT. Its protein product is CASSQEGTGRNTEAFF.

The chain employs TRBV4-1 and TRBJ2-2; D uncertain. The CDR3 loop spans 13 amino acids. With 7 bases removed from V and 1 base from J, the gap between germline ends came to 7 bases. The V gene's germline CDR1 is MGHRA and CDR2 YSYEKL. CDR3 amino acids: CASTHLNTGELFF. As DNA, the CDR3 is TGCGCCAGCACCCACTTGAACACCGGGGAGCTGTTTTTT.

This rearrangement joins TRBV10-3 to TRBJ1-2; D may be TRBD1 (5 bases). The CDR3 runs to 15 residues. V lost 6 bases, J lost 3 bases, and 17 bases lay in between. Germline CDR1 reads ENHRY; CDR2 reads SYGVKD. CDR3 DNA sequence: TGTGCCATCAGGAAGGGACCCACGAAGGACTATGGCTACACCTTC. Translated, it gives CAIRKGPTKDYGYTF.

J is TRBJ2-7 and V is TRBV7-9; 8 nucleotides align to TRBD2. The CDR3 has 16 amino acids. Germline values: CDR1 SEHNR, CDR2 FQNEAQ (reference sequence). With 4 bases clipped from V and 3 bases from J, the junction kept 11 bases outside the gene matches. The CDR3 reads CASSSFSSGFFYEQYF. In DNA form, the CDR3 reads TGTGCCAGCAGCTCGTTCTCTAGCGGGTTTTTCTACGAGCAGTACTTC.